Presented here are 23 T cell receptor beta chains from one specimen sequenced in a study of CD8+ T cells in alopecia areata. As the sequencing template, cDNA was produced by extracting RNA and reverse transcribing it. The method was immunoSEQ multiplex PCR; TCRdb's version includes in-frame clones alone and lacks a portion of them. The data hold fewer than 90,000 clones, with 45% to 60% observed a single time. Sequenced input: NKG2D-high CD8+ T cells sorted from blood. Receptors were obtained from a human donor with alopecia areata.

With respect to this clone: A read error may account for a junction end that differs from germline. The chain recombines TRBV29-1 with TRBJ2-4; 7 nucleotides line up with TRBD2. CDR3 length: 13 residues. Germline-derived CDR1 and CDR2 are SQVTM and ANQGSEA. The CDR3 region is CSVEGLAENIQYF. DNA of the CDR3: TGCAGCGTTGAAGGACTAGCCGAAAACATTCAGTACTTC. Looking up the rest from reference TRBV29-1 and TRBJ2-4 gives the full variable domain: SAVISQKPSRDICQRGTSLTIQCQVDSQVTMMFWYRQQPGQSLTLIATANQGSEATYESGFVIDKFPISRPNLTFSTLTVSNMSPEDSSIYLCSVEGLAENIQYFGAGTRLSVL.

The chain couples TRBV30 to TRBJ2-1; D unclear. This CDR3 region has 12 residues. V shed 0 bases and J shed 3 bases, with 3 bases lying between them. In germline, CDR1 is GTSNPN, CDR2 SVGIG (reference sequence). CDR3 loop: CAWSVLYNEQFF. The DNA of the CDR3 is TGTGCCTGGAGTGTACTCTACAATGAGCAGTTCTTC.

This clone occurred once. The rearrangement uses TRBV4-1 and TRBJ1-1; D gene ambiguous. This CDR3 has 18 residues. Trimming stripped 0 bases from V and 3 bases from J, with 20 bases between. Germline V gene lookup returns CDR1 MGHRA and CDR2 YSYEKL. The CDR3 is CASSQDTFPSGEDTEAFF. CDR3 in DNA: TGCGCCAGCAGCCAAGATACATTTCCGTCCGGGGAGGACACTGAAGCTTTCTTT.

The sample holds one count of this clone. The chain employs TRBV6-5 and TRBJ2-7; D possibly corresponds to TRBD2 (7 bases). Germline V gene data show CDR1 as MNHEY and CDR2 as SVGAGI. Trimming left V 0 bases short and J 3 bases short, with 12 bases between. The CDR3 is made up of 15 amino acids. This chain's CDR3 is CASSYSGGRVYEQYF. The CDR3 bases are TGTGCCAGCAGTTACTCGGGGGGGCGCGTCTACGAGCAGTACTTC.

The V and J genes are TRBV27 and TRBJ2-7; the D is unclear. CDR1 and CDR2 (germline): MNHEY, SMNVEV (reference sequence). V gave up 0 bases and J gave up 4 bases, with 16 bases separating them. The CDR3 contains 16 residues. The CDR3 coding sequence is TGTGCCAGCAGTTTATCAGGTCAACTAAATCTTTACGAGCAGTACTTC. Residues: CASSLSGQLNLYEQYF.

This chain uses TRBV6-5 with TRBJ2-7, with a weak D call TRBD1 (6 bases). Germline assignment: CDR1 MNHEY and CDR2 SVGAGI. The CDR3 runs to 15 residues. V lost 5 bases and J lost 1, with 15 bases in between. The CDR3 is CASSAAWTVSYEQYF. The CDR3 nucleotides read TGTGCCAGCAGTGCCGCCTGGACAGTTTCCTACGAGCAGTACTTC.

The DNA for the CDR3 is TGTGCCAGCAGCACCCCCGGACTAGCTGGGCACGAGCAGTACTTC. Encoded protein: CASSTPGLAGHEQYF. This chain joins TRBV6-5 and TRBJ2-7, with 8 bases aligning to TRBD2. This CDR3 has 15 residues. J lost 5 bases, V lost 6 bases, and 12 bases had no gene match. Germline CDR1 is MNHEY and CDR2 is SVGAGI.

The chain combines TRBV30 with TRBJ2-5, with TRBD2 identical over 10 bases. Germline V gives CDR1 GTSNPN, CDR2 SVGIG (reference sequence). CDR3 size: 18 residues. V dropped 7 bases and J dropped 2; count of bases not matched to a gene: 19. The CDR3 protein is CASEGIPGAGGNQETQYF. CDR3 nucleotides: TGTGCCTCCGAAGGGATACCGGGAGCGGGGGGGAATCAAGAGACCCAGTACTTC.

In DNA form, the CDR3 reads TGTGCCAGCAGTGCGACAGGGAGCAATCAGCCCCAGCATTTT. Translating it yields CASSATGSNQPQHF. This sequence joins TRBV28 and TRBJ1-5; 7 bases agree with TRBD1. CDR1 and CDR2 from the germline V gene are MDHEN and SYDVKM. The CDR3 contains 14 residues. V was clipped by 5 bases and J by 1 base; unmatched bases: 2.

The V and J genes are TRBV27 and TRBJ2-7; possibly TRBD2 for D (5 bases). Per germline, CDR1 MNHEY and CDR2 SMNVEV (reference sequence). This CDR3 comprises 12 residues. Trimming stripped 8 bases from V and 5 bases from J, with 13 bases between. The CDR3, as DNA: TGTGCCAGCTGGGCCCAGAGGGACGAGCAGTACTTC. Its protein product is CASWAQRDEQYF.

This chain joins TRBV7-9 and TRBJ2-7, with D possibly being TRBD1 (6 bases). Trimming removed 4 bases at V and 1 base at J, with 11 bases between. CDR1 is SEHNR, CDR2 FQNEAQ, per germline (reference sequence). CDR3 length: 14 residues. The CDR3 region is CASSSWTVSYEQYF. The CDR3 nucleotides are TGTGCCAGCAGCTCATGGACAGTTTCCTACGAGCAGTACTTC.

This clone has just a few counts. This CDR3 is CASSPGTGNEQFF. The CDR3 nucleotides read TGTGCCAGCAGCCCCGGGACAGGCAATGAGCAGTTCTTC. The chain carries TRBV5-6 and TRBJ2-1; 8 bases align to TRBD1. V shed 4 bases, J shed 6 bases, and the junction held 3 bases outside the gene matches. Germline V CDR1 and CDR2: SGHDT, YYEEEE. The CDR3 is made up of 13 amino acids.

This clone was observed a few times. The CDR3 nucleotides read TGCGCCAGCAGCCGCAGGGGGCTGGAGGAGACCCAGTACTTC. It specifies CASSRRGLEETQYF. V and J are TRBV4-1 and TRBJ2-5; TRBD1 matches at 8 bases. V lost 4 bases and J lost 5; bases outside the gene matches: 6. Germline V gene lookup returns CDR1 MGHRA and CDR2 YSYEKL. This CDR3 has 14 amino acids.

This clone was seen only a few times. V is TRBV10-3 and J is TRBJ2-7, with TRBD1 as a possible D gene (6 bases). This CDR3 comprises 13 residues. Germline CDR1 is ENHRY and CDR2 is SYGVKD. The V end lost 0 bases, the J end lost 6 bases, and 9 bases lay between the germline ends. The CDR3 region has the DNA TGTGCCATCAGTGAGTCAGGGACATTCGAGCAGTACTTC. It codes for CAISESGTFEQYF.

The J gene is TRBJ2-7, the V gene TRBV29-1; possibly TRBD1 for D (6 bases). Deletions cut 5 bases from V and 6 bases from J, with 11 bases between. This CDR3 spans 11 amino acids. The V gene's germline CDR1 is SQVTM and CDR2 ANQGSEA. As DNA, the CDR3 is TGCAGCGTTCTCCAGGGGTTCGAGCAGTACTTC. It translates to CSVLQGFEQYF.

The V gene is TRBV29-1, the J gene TRBJ2-1, with no clear D. This CDR3 is 12 amino acids long. The V end was cut by 4 bases, the J end by 2 bases, with 6 bases between. In germline, CDR1 is SQVTM, CDR2 ANQGSEA. The CDR3 DNA is TGCAGCGTTGCAGGCCCCTACAATGAGCAGTTCTTC. This codes for CSVAGPYNEQFF.

The chain is built from TRBV4-1 and TRBJ1-2; D remains ambiguous. The germline gives CDR1 MGHRA, CDR2 YSYEKL. CDR3 length: 13 amino acids. Trimming cost V 2 bases and J 5 bases, with 9 bases left between them. The DNA for the CDR3 is TGCGCCAGCAGCCAACCTAATGGGTATGGCTACACCTTC. It codes for CASSQPNGYGYTF.

A few counts support this clone. This chain connects TRBV6-5 to TRBJ1-1, with a possible D match to TRBD1 (5 bases). This CDR3 contains 15 residues. Germline assignment: CDR1 MNHEY and CDR2 SVGAGI. V was clipped by 4 bases and J by 3 bases, with 15 bases between them. The CDR3 DNA reads TGTGCCAGCAGTTTATTATGGGGCGGGGACACTGAAGCTTTCTTT. Translation: CASSLLWGGDTEAFF.

The chain uses TRBV4-3 and TRBJ2-7; 11 bases agree with TRBD2. The CDR3 totals 16 residues. Germline CDR1 is LGHNA and CDR2 is YSLEER. V dropped 4 bases and J dropped 4; count of bases not matched to a gene: 9. This CDR3 reads CASSPGLAAPLYEQYF. CDR3 DNA sequence: TGCGCCAGCAGCCCGGGACTAGCGGCCCCTTTATACGAGCAGTACTTC.

CDR3 DNA sequence: TGCAGAGGACAGGGGAACACTGAAGCTTTCTTT. Translated, it gives CRGQGNTEAFF. The chain employs TRBV20-1 and TRBJ1-1, with TRBD1 matching 8 bases. Looked up from germline, CDR1 is DFQATT and CDR2 is SNEGSKA (reference sequence). The CDR3 is 11 amino acids.

This clone occurred a few times. The chain combines TRBV11-2 with TRBJ2-7; D is ambiguous. The CDR3 is 14 residues long. Germline V lookup: CDR1 SGHAT, CDR2 FQNNGV. V was cut by 3 bases and J by 2 bases, with 11 bases left in between. DNA for the CDR3: TGTGCCAGCAGCTTTTTCCAGAAACCCTACGAGCAGTACTTC. It specifies CASSFFQKPYEQYF.

The table lists this clone with a few counts. The rearrangement joins TRBV19 to TRBJ2-3; no definite D call. The V gene's germline CDR1 is LNHDA and CDR2 SQIVND (reference sequence). The CDR3 sequence is 13 residues long. The V and J ends lost 4 bases and 0 bases respectively, with 5 bases between them. CDR3 in amino acids: CASSKWSTDTQYF. The CDR3 DNA is TGTGCCAGTAGTAAGTGGAGCACAGATACGCAGTATTTT. Variable domain in full (rest from reference TRBV19 and TRBJ2-3): DGGITQSPKYLFRKEGQNVTLSCEQNLNHDAMYWYRQDPGQGLRLIYYSQIVNDFQKGDIAEGYSVSREKKESFPLTVTSAQKNPTAFYLCASSKWSTDTQYFGPGTRLTVL.

The gene calls are TRBV2 and TRBJ2-5; TRBD1 or TRBD2 may be the D gene (5 bases each). CDR3 length: 10 residues. The V gene's germline CDR1 is SNHLY and CDR2 FYNNEI. Trimming took off 7 bases at V and 10 bases at J, with 10 bases between the two ends. The CDR3 bases are TGTGCCAGCACCGGGACGGGCCAGTACTTC. Translating gives CASTGTGQYF.